This T cell receptor (beta chain) was captured in a study of T cell repertoires in cytomegalovirus infection. Overall study results and limits: CMV-specific HLA-C-restricted TCR beta clonotypes dominated the ex vivo response.

Each CDR3 protein gets one entry after TCRdb re-called the reads with MiXCR. The sample contains a few hundred thousand distinct CDR3 sequences, about 18% of which appear only once. This clonotype was seen ten or more times. What it recognizes is unknown. V lost 5 bases, J lost 2 bases, and 3 bases stayed unmatched. The CDR3 runs 14 residues. The germline V gene encodes CDR1 SGHTA and CDR2 FQGNSA. Sequenced input: CD8+ T cells from PBMCs. The sequence came from a human donor in good health (CMV status not recorded). Some clones in this sample may be carry-over from other donors' samples. This chain links TRBV7-2 with TRBJ2-7; 10 nucleotides line up with TRBD1. CDR3 in DNA: TGTGCCAGCAGCCCCGGGACAGGGGCCTACGAGCAGTACTTC. Its translation: CASSPGTGAYEQYF.